This T cell receptor (beta chain) was profiled in a study of T cells in Graves' hyperthyroidism and ophthalmopathy (dated by TCRdb to about 2019). General notes on the study: Peripheral blood was collected at initial diagnosis, before any treatment. Whether ophthalmopathy could be predicted prospectively was tested in an independent validation cohort made up of about 20 hyperthyroidism patients plus 17 patients who later progressed to ophthalmopathy. The approximately 97 discovery patients were randomly divided into training and test sets at a 7:3 ratio. According to the paper, TCR Vbeta CDR3 sequencing was carried out on more than 120 peripheral blood samples, which came from approximately 41 ophthalmopathy, fewer than 80 hyperthyroidism and roughly 17 progressor patients. In more than 5 Graves' hyperthyroidism patients, the study also compared T-cell repertoires from thyroid tissue with T-cell repertoires from blood. A discovery cohort of about a hundred patients, approximately 45 with Graves' ophthalmopathy and approximately 57 with stable Graves' hyperthyroidism, was used to find distinguishing TCR V-J signatures. After sampling, hyperthyroidism patients received methimazole starting at 30 mg daily, and ophthalmopathy patients received high-dose intravenous methylprednisolone.

Amplification of TCR beta CDR3 regions was carried out from RNA transcripts. The TCR CDR3 was subjected to a first round of RT-PCR using the HTBI primer set and the Qiagen OneStep RT-PCR kit. Libraries were constructed in a second round of multiplex PCR, after which size selection and purification were performed. Paired-end sequencing of the libraries was performed with 100 bp reads on an Illumina HiSeq2000. For the original study's pipeline: SOAPnuke was used to process the raw data, with reads discarded if the reads contained adapters or uncalled bases, had a mean Phred below 15, or lacked an exact constant-primer or identifier match. High-quality paired reads were merged with COPE v1.2.5, and unique nucleotide sequences were defined as clonotypes. MiTCR v1.1 was used to align the clonotypes against IMGT TRBV, TRBD and TRBJ reference segments. The analysis was restricted to V-J combinations with a frequency above 0.0001, which together covered just over 99% of the repertoires. The TCS score was defined as the ratio of F50 (clonal expansion) to E x V (chaos), calculated using BLOSUM62-based TCRdist between CDR3 peptides within each V-J. Welch's t-statistics and random forest reduced roughly 500 V-J features to some 14, which were used in a naive Bayes classifier (R e1071). TCRdb ran its own pipeline on the public reads, namely fastp trimming at Q25 and MiXCR clone calling, and kept in-frame beta chains. Each entry merges the rows of one CDR3 protein and shows their most common DNA and genes. The V and J calls and clone size are TCRdb's, not the authors'. Here the sample has approximately 570,000 distinct CDR3 sequences; around 20% occur a single time. Jointly, the top ten make up 40% to 50% of the sample.

What the authors observed across the whole study: Most expanded thyroid clonotypes (frequency above 0.001) were also found in blood, which suggests that blood repertoires may mirror thyroid immune responses. In validation, the model predicted progression to ophthalmopathy a median of around 6.5 months before onset, with roughly 70% sensitivity and about 72% specificity. Sample size was not statistically predetermined, and investigators were not blinded to group allocation. A model built on a 13 V-J signature distinguished ophthalmopathy from stable hyperthyroidism, reaching roughly 88% sensitivity and 81% to 83% specificity in cross-validation and 80%/75% in testing.

Of note for this clonotype: There is no known antigen for this receptor. Sequence at one end of the junction differs from germline and may be a read error.

CDR1 and CDR2 (MDHEN, SYDVKM) derive from the germline V gene. From cysteine to phenylalanine, the CDR3 is 14 amino acids long. Only CDR3 DNA remains: 42 bases, in frame from the first base. In the ophthalmopathy patients, disease was moderately to severely active, with a Clinical Activity Score of 3 or more, a NOSPECS grade of 4 or more, and a duration of less than 3 months. Patients with uncontrolled infections, other autoimmune diseases, pregnancy or lactation were excluded. Clinical symptoms, serum thyroxine and TRAb, thyroid ultrasound, and orbital computed tomography formed the basis for the diagnoses. PBMCs were separated from roughly 9.6 ml of fresh peripheral blood using Ficoll-Paque density gradient centrifugation. Trizol reagent was used to extract total RNA, and RNA quality was then checked on an Agilent 2100 Bioanalyzer.

The TCR originated in a man aged 35 to 55 with Graves' ophthalmopathy. The sequence joins TRBV28 to TRBJ2-5; no confident D gene assignment can be made. Material for sequencing was blood. The sequenced DNA is TGTACCAGCAGTTTAGTTACTCTCCAAGAGACCCAGTACTTC. Protein translation: CTSSLVTLQETQYF.